The 16 T cell receptor beta chains below all came from one sample that was sequenced in a study of shared clonotypes between healthy human individuals. CD8 cells classed as naive were CD45RO-negative and positively selected for CCR7, excluding terminally differentiated effector memory CD45RA+ cells. Clones were sequenced by immunoSEQ multiplex PCR, and TCRdb holds only the in-frame ones, with some missing. This sample carries 550,000 to 750,000 clones, about 92% of them seen once, and the ten largest clones take roughly 24%. The source material was naive CD8+ T cells sorted from blood. These receptors all come from a man under 40 in good health.

The V gene is TRBV5-4, the J gene TRBJ1-2; D ambiguous. Trimming shortened V by 0 bases and J by 3 bases, and 12 bases separated the two germline ends. This CDR3 region has 15 residues. CDR1 is SGHNT and CDR2 is YYREEE in the germline V gene (reference sequence). CDR3 sequence reads: CASSLAKEAYYGYTF. CDR3 coding DNA: TGTGCCAGCAGCTTGGCCAAGGAGGCTTACTATGGCTACACCTTC.

This clone has more than one count but fewer than ten. The genes are TRBV6-1 and TRBJ1-1, with 7 nucleotides matching TRBD1. V was pared by 4 bases and J by 5 bases, with 7 bases of the junction left unmatched. Germline V CDR1 and CDR2: MNHNS, SASEGT. The CDR3 spans 14 residues. CDR3 loop: CASSGNRGGTEAFF. The DNA of the CDR3 is TGTGCCAGCAGTGGGAACAGGGGTGGGACTGAAGCTTTCTTT.

The CDR3: CASSLQAAGGHGYTF. CDR3 nucleotide sequence: TGTGCCAGCAGCCTGCAAGCGGCAGGGGGCCACGGCTACACCTTC. The rearrangement links TRBV14 to TRBJ1-2; 8 nucleotides match TRBD1. The V and J ends lost 4 bases and 8 bases, in that order; junction bases with no gene match: 12. Looked up from germline, CDR1 is SGHDN and CDR2 is FVKESK. This CDR3 spans 15 amino acids.

The chain is built from TRBV7-8 and TRBJ2-1, with 8 bases aligning to TRBD2. Trimming cost V 2 bases and J 5 bases; bases outside gene matches: 11. This CDR3 spans 17 amino acids. Germline CDR1 and CDR2: SGHVS and FQNEAQ. The CDR3 spells CASSLLPAGEVHNEQFF. The CDR3 DNA reads as TGTGCCAGCAGCTTACTGCCAGCGGGAGAGGTCCACAATGAGCAGTTCTTC.

CDR3 nucleotides: TGTGCCAGCAGCTCCCACAGGGGCACTGAAGCTTTCTTT. This sequence encodes CASSSHRGTEAFF. This chain joins TRBV5-5 and TRBJ1-1, with 7 positions matching TRBD1. The CDR3 has 13 residues. V shed 3 bases and J 4 bases; nucleotides not matched to a gene: 3. Germline loops: CDR1 SGHKS, CDR2 YYEKEE (reference sequence).

J is TRBJ2-1 and V is TRBV11-2, with TRBD2 identical over 12 bases. The V gene end was trimmed by 5 bases and the J gene end by 4 bases; junction bases not matched to a gene: 15. Germline V gives CDR1 SGHAT, CDR2 FQNNGV. CDR3 length: 19 amino acids. CDR3 DNA sequence: TGTGCCAGCAGCCACGTGGGGCAGACTAGCGGGGGCGTTTACAATGAGCAGTTCTTC. Its protein product is CASSHVGQTSGGVYNEQFF.

A remark on this clone: This specimen includes other DNA sequences encoding the same CDR3. The chain employs TRBV5-1 and TRBJ2-3; TRBD2 aligns across 7 bases. Germline trimming cut 0 bases from V and 0 bases from J; bases unmatched to any gene: 4. CDR3 length: 16 amino acids. Germline CDR1 SGHRS, CDR2 YFSETQ. The CDR3 here is CASSLEGSGSTDTQYF. The CDR3, as DNA: TGCGCCAGCAGCTTGGAGGGTAGCGGGAGCACAGATACGCAGTATTTT.

This clone was found once. This rearrangement joins TRBV5-1 to TRBJ1-4; 9 positions match TRBD1. This CDR3 contains 18 residues. In germline, CDR1 is SGHRS, CDR2 YFSETQ. Trimming took 4 bases from V and 4 from J; bases not matched to a gene: 14. The CDR3 region has the DNA TGCGCCAGCAGCCCACACCTTGGACAGGGGCCGGGTAATGAAAAACTGTTTTTT. It translates to CASSPHLGQGPGNEKLFF.

The gene calls are TRBV7-9 and TRBJ1-2, with D possibly matching TRBD1 (5 bases). CDR3 size: 17 residues. From germline, CDR1 is SEHNR and CDR2 FQNEAQ (reference sequence). Trimming cost V 1 base and J 0 bases, with 15 bases left between them. CDR3: CASSLGDDTPANYGYTF. The CDR3 DNA follows: TGTGCCAGCAGCTTAGGGGACGATACCCCTGCTAACTATGGCTACACCTTC.

V and J are TRBV29-1 and TRBJ1-2, with D unresolved. CDR3 length equals 14 residues. Germline V lookup: CDR1 SQVTM, CDR2 ANQGSEA. V shed 4 bases and J shed 4 bases, with 16 bases lying between them. CDR3 coding DNA: TGCAGCGTTGGCGGGTGGAGGGTCTCCTATGGCTACACCTTC. This sequence encodes CSVGGWRVSYGYTF.

The chain combines TRBV6-1 with TRBJ2-1; D perhaps matches TRBD2 (5 bases). The CDR3 totals 17 residues. The V gene's germline CDR1 is MNHNS and CDR2 SASEGT. V was pared by 0 bases and J by 8 bases, with 20 bases between. The CDR3 spells CASSEAVLLGRGDEQFF. The CDR3 nucleotides read TGTGCCAGCAGTGAAGCGGTTTTGTTAGGGAGAGGCGATGAGCAGTTCTTC.

Only a few counts were recorded for this clone. The rearrangement links TRBV11-2 to TRBJ2-1; perhaps TRBD1 as D (5 bases). V was shortened by 2 bases and J by 7 bases, with 9 bases between the two germline ends. Germline CDR1 reads SGHAT; CDR2 reads FQNNGV. This CDR3 has 13 amino acids. This CDR3 is CASSLSGLNEQFF. The CDR3 DNA reads as TGTGCCAGCAGCTTATCAGGGTTAAATGAGCAGTTCTTC.

This rearrangement joins TRBV29-1 to TRBJ2-7; D gene ambiguous. This CDR3 is built from 14 residues. The germline CDR1 and CDR2 sequences are SQVTM and ANQGSEA. V lost 2 bases to trimming and J lost 2 bases, with 13 bases between them. The CDR3 sequence is CSVEIPDQTYEQYF. In DNA, the CDR3 is TGCAGCGTTGAAATACCGGACCAAACCTACGAGCAGTACTTC.

The V gene is TRBV7-3, the J gene TRBJ2-7; D is possibly TRBD1 (6 bases). Per germline, CDR1 SGHTA and CDR2 FQGTGA. The CDR3 covers 14 residues. Between the trimmed V and J ends, which lost 5 bases and 4 bases, there was a span of 15 bases. The CDR3 protein is CASSQSGTLYEQYF. The CDR3 DNA sequence: TGTGCCAGCAGCCAAAGTGGGACACTGTACGAGCAGTACTTC.

This clone has just one count. The genes are TRBV4-1 and TRBJ2-1, with D possibly matching TRBD1 (5 bases). Germline V CDR1 and CDR2: MGHRA, YSYEKL. The V end lost 2 bases, the J end lost 10 bases, and 9 bases lay between the germline ends. This CDR3 contains 12 residues. Here the CDR3 reads CASSQTDSEQFF. The CDR3 bases are TGCGCCAGCAGCCAAACAGACAGCGAGCAGTTCTTC.

The J gene is TRBJ2-7, the V gene TRBV7-9; 14 positions match TRBD2. CDR1 is SEHNR and CDR2 is FQNEAQ in the germline V gene (reference sequence). V shed 5 bases, J shed 2 bases, and the junction held 2 bases outside the gene matches. The CDR3 is 15 amino acids. Here the CDR3 DNA reads TGTGCCAGCAGCCCGGGACTAGCGGGAGCCTACGAGCAGTACTTC. Its translation is CASSPGLAGAYEQYF.